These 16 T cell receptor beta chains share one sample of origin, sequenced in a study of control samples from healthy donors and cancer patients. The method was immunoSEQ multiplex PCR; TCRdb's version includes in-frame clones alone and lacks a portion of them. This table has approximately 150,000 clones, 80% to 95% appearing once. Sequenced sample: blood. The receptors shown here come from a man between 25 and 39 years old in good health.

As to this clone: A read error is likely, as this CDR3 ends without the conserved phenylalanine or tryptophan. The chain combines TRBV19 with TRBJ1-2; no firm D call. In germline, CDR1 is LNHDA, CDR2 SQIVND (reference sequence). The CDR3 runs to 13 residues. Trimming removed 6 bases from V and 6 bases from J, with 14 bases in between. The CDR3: CASSPTLFNGYTL. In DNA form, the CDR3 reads TGTGCCAGTAGCCCCACCCTTTTTAATGGCTACACCCTC.

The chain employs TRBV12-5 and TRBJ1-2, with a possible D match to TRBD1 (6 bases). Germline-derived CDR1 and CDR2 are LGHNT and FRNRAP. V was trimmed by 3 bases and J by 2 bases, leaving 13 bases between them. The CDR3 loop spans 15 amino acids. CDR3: CASGFKATGNYGYTF. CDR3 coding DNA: TGTGCTAGTGGTTTTAAGGCGACAGGCAACTATGGCTACACCTTC. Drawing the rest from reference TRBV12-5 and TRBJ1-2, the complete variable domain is DARVTQTPRHKVTEMGQEVTMRCQPILGHNTVFWYRQTMMQGLELLAYFRNRAPLDDSGMPKDRFSAEMPDATLATLKIQPSEPRDSAVYFCASGFKATGNYGYTFGSGTRLTVV.

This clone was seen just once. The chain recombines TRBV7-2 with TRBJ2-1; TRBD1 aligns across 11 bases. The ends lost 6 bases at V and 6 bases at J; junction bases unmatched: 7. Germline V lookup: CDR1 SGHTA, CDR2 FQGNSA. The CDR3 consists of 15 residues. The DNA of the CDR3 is TGTGCCAGCAGACTCACCGGGACAGGGGGCAATGAGCAGTTCTTC. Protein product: CASRLTGTGGNEQFF.

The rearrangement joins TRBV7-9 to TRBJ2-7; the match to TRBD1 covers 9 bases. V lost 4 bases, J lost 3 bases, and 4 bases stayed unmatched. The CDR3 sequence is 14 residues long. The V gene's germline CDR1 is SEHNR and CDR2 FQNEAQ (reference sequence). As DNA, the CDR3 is TGTGCCAGCAGCTGGCGGGACAGGGACTACGAGCAGTACTTC. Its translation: CASSWRDRDYEQYF.

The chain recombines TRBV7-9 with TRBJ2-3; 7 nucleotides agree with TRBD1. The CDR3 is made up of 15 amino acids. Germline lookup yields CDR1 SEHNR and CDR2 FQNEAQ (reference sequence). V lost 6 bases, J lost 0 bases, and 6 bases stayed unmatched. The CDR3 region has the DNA TGTGCCAGCAGTTATAGAGGGGGCAGCACAGATACGCAGTATTTT. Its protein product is CASSYRGGSTDTQYF.

The CDR3 sequence: CASAWVSNQPQHF. The CDR3 DNA reads TGTGCCAGCGCCTGGGTGAGCAATCAGCCCCAGCATTTT. The V and J genes are TRBV28 and TRBJ1-5; no reliable D call. Germline CDR1 reads MDHEN; CDR2 reads SYDVKM. V was cut by 8 bases and J by 1 base, with 9 bases left in between. The CDR3 consists of 13 residues.

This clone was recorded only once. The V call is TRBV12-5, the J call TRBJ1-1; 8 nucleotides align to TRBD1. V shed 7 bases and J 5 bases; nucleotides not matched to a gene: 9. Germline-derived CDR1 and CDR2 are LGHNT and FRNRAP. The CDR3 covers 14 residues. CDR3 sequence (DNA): TGTGCTAGTGTTTCGACAGGGGTAAGAACTGAAGCTTTCTTT. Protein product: CASVSTGVRTEAFF. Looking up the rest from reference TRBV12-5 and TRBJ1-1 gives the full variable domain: DARVTQTPRHKVTEMGQEVTMRCQPILGHNTVFWYRQTMMQGLELLAYFRNRAPLDDSGMPKDRFSAEMPDATLATLKIQPSEPRDSAVYFCASVSTGVRTEAFFGQGTRLTVV.

The CDR3 nucleotides are TGCGCCAGCAGCCAAGAGTACACTAGCAATCAGCCCCAGCATTTT. Protein product: CASSQEYTSNQPQHF. The chain links TRBV4-1 to TRBJ1-5, with no clear D. Germline loops: CDR1 MGHRA, CDR2 YSYEKL. The CDR3 is 15 residues long. Trimming pared 0 bases from V and 0 bases from J, leaving 6 bases between.

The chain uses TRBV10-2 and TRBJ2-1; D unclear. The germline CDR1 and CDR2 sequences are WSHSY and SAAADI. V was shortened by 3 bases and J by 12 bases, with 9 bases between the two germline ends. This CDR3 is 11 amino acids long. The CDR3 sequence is CASSDRLVQFF. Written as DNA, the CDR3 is TGCGCCAGCAGTGATCGGCTAGTGCAGTTCTTC.

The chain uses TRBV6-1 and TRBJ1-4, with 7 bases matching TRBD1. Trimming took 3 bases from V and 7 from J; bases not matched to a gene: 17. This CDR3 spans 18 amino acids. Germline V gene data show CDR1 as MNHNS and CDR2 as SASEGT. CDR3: CASSDPTATGDYVEKLFF. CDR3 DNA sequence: TGTGCCAGCAGTGACCCGACAGCAACAGGGGATTATGTTGAAAAACTGTTTTTT.

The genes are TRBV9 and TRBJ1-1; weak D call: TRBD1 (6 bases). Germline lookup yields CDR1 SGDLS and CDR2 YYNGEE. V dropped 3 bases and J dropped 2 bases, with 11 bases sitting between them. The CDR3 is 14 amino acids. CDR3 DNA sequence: TGTGCCAGCAGCGCCGGGACATTTAACACTGAAGCTTTCTTT. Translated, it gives CASSAGTFNTEAFF.

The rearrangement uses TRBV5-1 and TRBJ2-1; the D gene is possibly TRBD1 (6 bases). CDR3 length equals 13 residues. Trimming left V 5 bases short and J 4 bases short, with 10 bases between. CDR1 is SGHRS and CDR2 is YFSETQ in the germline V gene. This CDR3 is CASSRTAYNEQFF. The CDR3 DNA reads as TGCGCCAGCAGTAGGACAGCATACAATGAGCAGTTCTTC.

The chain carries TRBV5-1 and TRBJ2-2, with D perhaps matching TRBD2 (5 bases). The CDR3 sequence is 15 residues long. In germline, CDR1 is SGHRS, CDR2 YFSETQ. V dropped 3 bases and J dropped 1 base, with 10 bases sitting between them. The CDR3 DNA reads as TGCGCCAGCAGCTGGAGGACGGGGAACACCGGGGAGCTGTTTTTT. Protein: CASSWRTGNTGELFF.

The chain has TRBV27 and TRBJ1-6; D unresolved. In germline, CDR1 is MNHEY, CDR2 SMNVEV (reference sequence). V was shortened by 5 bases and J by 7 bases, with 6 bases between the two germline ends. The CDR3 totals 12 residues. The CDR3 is CASSPINSPLHF. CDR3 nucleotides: TGTGCCAGCAGTCCGATCAATTCACCCCTCCACTTT.

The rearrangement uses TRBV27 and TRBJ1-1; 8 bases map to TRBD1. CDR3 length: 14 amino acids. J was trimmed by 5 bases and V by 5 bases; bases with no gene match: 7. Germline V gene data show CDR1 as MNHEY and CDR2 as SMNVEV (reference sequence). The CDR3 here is CASSKQGGRTEAFF. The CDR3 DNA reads TGTGCCAGCAGTAAACAGGGGGGGAGGACTGAAGCTTTCTTT.

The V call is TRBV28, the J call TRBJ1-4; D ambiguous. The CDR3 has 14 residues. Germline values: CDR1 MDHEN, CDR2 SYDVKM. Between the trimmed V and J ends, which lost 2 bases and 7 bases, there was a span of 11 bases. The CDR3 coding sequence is TGTGCCAGCAGTTTACCCGAAGGGCTTGAAAAACTGTTTTTT. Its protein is CASSLPEGLEKLFF.